The present TCR beta chain was sequenced within a study of blood T cell repertoires in COVID-19 (dated by TCRdb to about 2020). With regard to the full study: Collaborator samples came from the United States, Italy and Spain and covered acute and convalescent phases of COVID-19. The material from the prospective study consisted of cDNA or gDNA derived from T cells, B-cell-depleted T cells, or PBMCs. Subjects who had been exposed to COVID-19, were actively infected with it, or had recovered from it provided the deeply sampled blood TCRbeta repertoires that made up the dataset. Where available, HLA class I and class II types were obtained from metadata supplied by the sample provider rather than from assay-based typing. The sample metadata nearly always contained a de-identified subject ID, COVID-19 status, age in years and sex. The repertoires were released in a freely available public database intended as a resource for research on the immune response to SARS-CoV-2. Samples were obtained from the ongoing ImmuneRACE study (first 160 participants) and from 1,254 subjects provided by 6 global collaborators. What the study reported, not specific to this receptor: Clinical and demographic metadata were provided uncurated, with the amount varying by source and participant.

Concerning this clone itself: Which antigen it targets is not known. No base quality values were provided; no much bigger clone lies one nucleotide off.

One collaborating source in Seattle enrolled patients while the patients were actively infected and followed the patients over time throughout the course of disease. Whole blood was collected in K2EDTA tubes by collaborating institutions according to the institutions' own protocols. For TCRbeta analysis, collaborator samples were shipped as frozen whole blood, as isolated PBMCs, or as DNA extracted from either sample type. TCRbeta CDR3 regions were amplified from genomic DNA by means of the immunoSEQ Assay, a bias-controlled multiplex PCR. As for how the authors treated the data: The number of nucleated cells in each sample was estimated from the amplification of reference gene primers within the assay. Sequence reads were collapsed and filtered to measure the absolute abundance of every unique TCRbeta CDR3 rearrangement. Productive Simpson clonality was computed per sample as the square root of Simpson's diversity index over productive rearrangements. TCRdb retrieved this table from immuneACCESS and kept in-frame rearrangements only. Not all clones are present; in checked studies, unresolved V genes account for under half, and no reason is known for the remainder. D and trimming come from the DNA, and the V and J calls and clone size come from that table. The sample data list about 160,000 clones, and approximately 81% of these were observed just once. The top ten clonotypes cover under 6.5% of the sample.

The sequence was collected from a woman in her forties or fifties with COVID-19, enrolled during active disease. Sequencing input: peripheral blood.

The DNA sequence follows: TGTGCCAGCAACCACAAAGACAGGGTGAATTCACCCCTCCACTTT. It encodes CASNHKDRVNSPLHF. The chain is encoded by TRBV6-6 joined to TRBJ1-6; TRBD1 lines up with 7 middle nucleotides. CDR3 length: 15 amino acids, cysteine to phenylalanine. Of all the DNA, just the CDR3 is kept, 45 bases in frame from base 1. The germline V gene (reference sequence) sets CDR1 to MNHNY and CDR2 to SVGAGI. Unmatched junction bases come to 10, with V trimmed by 7 bases and J by 7 bases.